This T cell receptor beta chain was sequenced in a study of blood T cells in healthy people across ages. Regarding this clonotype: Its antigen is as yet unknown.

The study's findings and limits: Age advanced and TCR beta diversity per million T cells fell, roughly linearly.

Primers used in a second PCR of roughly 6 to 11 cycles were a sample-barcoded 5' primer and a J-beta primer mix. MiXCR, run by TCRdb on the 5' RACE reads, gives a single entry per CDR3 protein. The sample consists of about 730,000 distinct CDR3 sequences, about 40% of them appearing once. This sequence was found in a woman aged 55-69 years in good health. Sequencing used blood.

This CDR3 reads CSVGGTGPNGYTF. CDR3 bases: TGCAGCGTGGGCGGGACAGGACCGAATGGCTACACCTTC. This chain uses TRBV29-1 with TRBJ1-2; 8 bases match TRBD1. Germline V gives CDR1 SQVTM, CDR2 ANQGSEA. CDR3 length: 13 residues. Trimming took 6 bases from V and 6 from J; bases not matched to a gene: 9.